The 3 T cell receptor beta chains below come from one sample, sequenced in a study of T cells in Graves' hyperthyroidism and ophthalmopathy. There were TCR beta CDR3 regions amplified from RNA transcripts. HTBI primers were the set used in a first-round RT-PCR of the TCR CDR3. In TCRdb, the multiplex PCR reads were re-called with MiXCR into one record per CDR3 protein. The sample lists over 400,000 distinct CDR3 sequences, around a fifth occurring once. The sequenced material came from blood. The receptors shown here come from a woman in her 70s with Graves' ophthalmopathy.

This clonotype was counted at least ten times. The chain has TRBV6-1 and TRBJ1-5; no clear D gene. Trimming stripped 5 bases from V and 0 bases from J, with 8 bases between. The germline V gene has CDR1 MNHNS and CDR2 SASEGT. The CDR3 sequence is 14 residues long. In nucleotides, the CDR3 is TGTGCCAGCAGTACCGTGTATAGCAATCAGCCCCAGCATTTT. Translation: CASSTVYSNQPQHF.

The rearrangement links TRBV6-2 or TRBV6-3 to TRBJ2-1; D is perhaps TRBD2 (5 bases). V dropped 3 bases and J dropped 10 bases, with 13 bases sitting between them. CDR3 length equals 13 residues. Germline lookup yields CDR1 MNHEY and CDR2 SVGEGT. In nucleotides, the CDR3 is TGTGCCAGCAGTTATCGGCCCTCGGGGGAGCAGTTCTTC. Its translation: CASSYRPSGEQFF.

The CDR3 reads CASSTYMGNTEAFF. The CDR3 DNA reads TGTGCCAGCAGCACGTATATGGGAAACACTGAAGCTTTCTTT. This rearrangement joins TRBV6-1 to TRBJ1-1; D is unclear. Germline V gives CDR1 MNHNS, CDR2 SASEGT. There are 14 residues in the CDR3. V gave up 6 bases and J gave up 2 bases, with 13 bases separating them.